The 30 T cell receptor beta chains given below trace back to one sample, sequenced in a study of blood T cell repertoires in COVID-19. TCRdb's table, derived via immunoSEQ multiplex PCR, lists solely in-frame clones and lacks some. The sample records more than 200,000 clones, 85% to 90% being singletons. The sample comprised peripheral blood. The receptors originated from a woman aged 45-59 years with COVID-19, enrolled during active disease.

This chain uses TRBV5-1 with TRBJ2-2, with D possibly being TRBD1 (6 bases). Per germline, CDR1 SGHRS and CDR2 YFSETQ. Trimming stripped 2 bases from V and 3 bases from J, with 11 bases between. The CDR3 is 15 residues long. CDR3 in amino acids: CASSFRQADTGELFF. CDR3 nucleotide sequence: TGCGCCAGCAGCTTCCGACAGGCTGACACCGGGGAGCTGTTTTTT.

This chain links TRBV6-1 with TRBJ1-3; D is uncertain. The germline V gene encodes CDR1 MNHNS and CDR2 SASEGT. V lost 3 bases to trimming and J lost 3 bases, with 12 bases between them. The CDR3 spans 15 residues. CDR3 sequence (DNA): TGTGCCAGCAGTGAGCACGGAGCGGATGGAAACACCATATATTTT. This gives the protein CASSEHGADGNTIYF.

This chain links TRBV29-1 with TRBJ2-1, with 7 bases matching TRBD2. V dropped 1 base and J dropped 0; count of bases not matched to a gene: 9. The CDR3 is 17 amino acids. CDR1 is SQVTM and CDR2 is ANQGSEA in the germline V gene. CDR3 amino acids: CSVEGGNSGPSYNEQFF. The CDR3 nucleotides read TGCAGCGTTGAAGGGGGAAATAGCGGGCCCTCCTACAATGAGCAGTTCTTC.

The chain has TRBV19 and TRBJ2-3; D remains unclear. Trimming cost V 2 bases and J 6 bases, with 15 bases left between them. The germline gives CDR1 LNHDA, CDR2 SQIVND (reference sequence). The CDR3 extends over 15 amino acids. CDR3 in amino acids: CASSITITSQDTQYF. CDR3 DNA: TGTGCCAGTAGTATAACGATAACCTCCCAGGATACGCAGTATTTT.

The chain uses TRBV2 and TRBJ1-5; possible D gene TRBD1, 5 bases. CDR1 is SNHLY, CDR2 FYNNEI, per germline. The CDR3 runs 13 residues. V lost 6 bases to trimming and J lost 7 bases, with 13 bases between them. The chain's CDR3 is CASSQGLFQPQHF. The CDR3 DNA sequence: TGTGCCAGCAGCCAGGGTTTGTTCCAGCCCCAGCATTTT.

This chain joins TRBV6-6 and TRBJ1-1; D gene uncertain. The CDR3 spans 12 residues. V gave up 5 bases and J gave up 7 bases, with 11 bases separating them. Germline assignment: CDR1 MNHNY and CDR2 SVGAGI (reference sequence). DNA of the CDR3: TGTGCCAGCAGTGGACTTGTGGATGAAGCTTTCTTT. This gives the protein CASSGLVDEAFF.

V gene TRBV10-2 combines with J gene TRBJ2-7, with D hard to call. The CDR3 loop spans 11 amino acids. V lost 6 bases to trimming and J lost 3 bases, with 6 bases between them. Germline V lookup: CDR1 WSHSY, CDR2 SAAADI. CDR3 sequence (DNA): TGCGCCAGCAGCCCCAACTACGAGCAGTACGTC. Translating it yields CASSPNYEQYV.

This sequence joins TRBV4-1 and TRBJ2-1; D is possibly TRBD2 (5 bases). Trimming stripped 4 bases from V and 6 bases from J, with 16 bases between. CDR3 length equals 15 residues. CDR1 is MGHRA, CDR2 YSYEKL, per germline. The CDR3 spells CASSPYRSSGNEQFF. The CDR3, as DNA: TGCGCCAGCAGCCCGTACCGTTCCAGCGGCAATGAGCAGTTCTTC.

The chain carries TRBV7-2 and TRBJ1-2; the D is unclear. The germline gives CDR1 SGHTA, CDR2 FQGNSA. The V and J ends lost 4 bases and 8 bases respectively, with 8 bases between them. This CDR3 is 11 amino acids long. CDR3 sequence: CASSSPRGYTF. DNA for the CDR3: TGTGCCAGCAGCTCTCCCAGGGGCTACACCTTC.

The chain recombines TRBV9 with TRBJ1-2; D is unclear. CDR1 is SGDLS, CDR2 YYNGEE, per germline. There are 14 residues in the CDR3. The V gene lost 4 bases and the J gene lost 4 bases, with 14 bases spanning the gap. CDR3 coding DNA: TGTGCCAGCAGCCCCGACACCGCGTCCTATGGCTACACCTTC. This sequence encodes CASSPDTASYGYTF. Looking up the rest from reference TRBV9 and TRBJ1-2 gives the full variable domain: DSGVTQTPKHLITATGQRVTLRCSPRSGDLSVYWYQQSLDQGLQFLIQYYNGEERAKGNILERFSAQQFPDLHSELNLSSLELGDSALYFCASSPDTASYGYTFGSGTRLTVV.

The chain employs TRBV11-3 and TRBJ2-7; no firm D call. V lost 4 bases to trimming and J lost 2 bases, with 9 bases between them. Germline lookup yields CDR1 SGHNT and CDR2 YENEEA. CDR3 length: 13 residues. The CDR3 region is CASSSYAAYEQYF. The CDR3 region has the DNA TGTGCCAGCAGCTCTTACGCAGCCTACGAGCAGTACTTC.

This sequence joins TRBV5-8 and TRBJ2-6; the D is unclear. Germline CDR1 and CDR2: SGHTS and YDEGEE. Between the trimmed V and J ends, which lost 1 base and 3 bases, there was a span of 14 bases. The CDR3 has 17 amino acids. The CDR3 reads CASSLLAAGFGANVLTF. The CDR3 DNA sequence: TGTGCCAGCAGCTTGTTGGCCGCCGGGTTTGGGGCCAACGTCCTGACTTTC.

This chain joins TRBV6-9 and TRBJ1-4; 9 bases are shared with TRBD1. V lost 2 bases to trimming and J lost 6 bases; unmatched junction nucleotides: 10. The CDR3 spans 17 residues. Per germline, CDR1 MNHGY and CDR2 SVAAGI. The CDR3 DNA reads TGTGCCAGCAGTTATGGAGGGGGTAGACAGGGGGATGAAAAACTGTTTTTT. As protein: CASSYGGGRQGDEKLFF.

The chain links TRBV5-1 to TRBJ2-2, with 7 bases identical to TRBD1. Germline loops: CDR1 SGHRS, CDR2 YFSETQ. This CDR3 region has 15 residues. With 7 bases clipped from V and 1 base from J, the junction kept 7 bases outside the gene matches. The CDR3 DNA follows: TGCGCCAGCCGGTCCGGACAGGAGAACACCGGGGAGCTGTTTTTT. Amino acids: CASRSGQENTGELFF. Combining the CDR3 with reference TRBV5-1 and TRBJ2-2 gives the whole variable domain KAGVTQTPRYLIKTRGQQVTLSCSPISGHRSVSWYQQTPGQGLQFLFEYFSETQRNKGNFPGRFSGRQFSNSRSEMNVSTLELGDSALYLCASRSGQENTGELFFGEGSRLTVL.

This sequence joins TRBV19 and TRBJ1-4, with TRBD1 matching 7 bases. J was trimmed by 8 bases and V by 6 bases; bases with no gene match: 12. Germline assignment: CDR1 LNHDA and CDR2 SQIVND (reference sequence). This CDR3 contains 15 residues. In DNA, the CDR3 is TGTGCCAGTAGACCAGGACAGGTGAAGGGGGAAAAACTGTTTTTT. This gives the protein CASRPGQVKGEKLFF.

This chain joins TRBV18 and TRBJ2-5; D remains ambiguous. The CDR3 sequence is 14 residues long. With 0 bases removed from V and 5 bases from J, the gap between germline ends came to 10 bases. The germline gives CDR1 KGHSH, CDR2 LQKENI. The CDR3 DNA follows: TGTGCCAGCTCACCACCCATGTTGGAGGAGACCCAGTACTTC. Translation gives CASSPPMLEETQYF. The whole variable domain, remainder taken from reference TRBV18 and TRBJ2-5, is NAGVMQNPRHLVRRRGQEARLRCSPMKGHSHVYWYRQLPEEGLKFMVYLQKENIIDESGMPKERFSAEFPKEGPSILRIQQVVRGDSAAYFCASSPPMLEETQYFGPGTRLLVL.

The chain joins TRBV5-1 to TRBJ2-1; 9 nucleotides agree with TRBD2. V dropped 0 bases and J dropped 8; count of bases not matched to a gene: 6. The CDR3 is 15 amino acids. Per germline, CDR1 SGHRS and CDR2 YFSETQ. CDR3 protein: CASSLVGGGGDEQFF. The CDR3 DNA reads TGCGCCAGCAGCTTGGTGGGCGGCGGGGGGGATGAGCAGTTCTTC.

The chain has TRBV27 and TRBJ1-6; no clear D gene. This CDR3 region has 19 residues. The germline V gene encodes CDR1 MNHEY and CDR2 SMNVEV (reference sequence). V gave up 2 bases and J gave up 4 bases, with 21 bases separating them. CDR3 protein: CASSLQPPTVGQYNSPLHF. The CDR3 coding sequence is TGTGCCAGCAGTTTACAACCCCCCACGGTGGGCCAATATAATTCACCCCTCCACTTT.

The chain uses TRBV5-1 and TRBJ2-3; 10 bases agree with TRBD2. Trimming removed 0 bases from V and 6 bases from J; junction bases left unmatched: 7. CDR1 and CDR2 (germline): SGHRS, YFSETQ. CDR3 length equals 16 residues. For the CDR3, the DNA is TGCGCCAGCAGCTTGGCAAGCTCACTAGCGGGGGATACGCAGTATTTT. This gives the protein CASSLASSLAGDTQYF.

The V and J genes are TRBV19 and TRBJ1-2; D possibly corresponds to TRBD1 (6 bases). The CDR3 contains 13 residues. V lost 3 bases and J lost 7, with 12 bases in between. The V gene's germline CDR1 is LNHDA and CDR2 SQIVND (reference sequence). CDR3 nucleotides: TGTGCCAGTAGTATGTCAGGGGAACGTGGCTACACCTTC. It specifies CASSMSGERGYTF.

A few counts support this clone. The chain employs TRBV5-4 and TRBJ1-3; unclear D gene. In germline, CDR1 is SGHNT, CDR2 YYREEE (reference sequence). The CDR3 has 15 amino acids. V was shortened by 0 bases and J by 1 base, with 8 bases between the two germline ends. CDR3 sequence: CASSLGAGSGNTIYF. CDR3 sequence (DNA): TGTGCCAGCAGCTTGGGAGCGGGGTCTGGAAACACCATATATTTT.

The V call is TRBV6-5, the J call TRBJ1-6; no firm D call. CDR1 MNHEY and CDR2 SVGAGI come from the germline V gene. The CDR3 covers 12 residues. V lost 8 bases and J 8 bases, leaving 10 bases between the germline ends. The DNA for the CDR3 is TGTGCCAGCGAAGTCGGGGATTCACCCCTCCACTTT. Its protein product is CASEVGDSPLHF.

This sequence joins TRBV5-1 and TRBJ1-4; D not certain. CDR3 size: 13 residues. Trimming cost V 4 bases and J 12 bases, with 16 bases left between them. Germline V gene sequence: CDR1 SGHRS, CDR2 YFSETQ. In DNA form, the CDR3 reads TGCGCCAGCAGCCAACGGGTTGGTGAGCAACTGTTTTTT. It specifies CASSQRVGEQLFF.

The V call is TRBV27, the J call TRBJ1-2; weak D call: TRBD1 (6 bases). The CDR3 totals 13 residues. Germline CDR1 and CDR2: MNHEY and SMNVEV (reference sequence). The germline V and J ends were trimmed by 4 bases and 5 bases, with 11 bases remaining between them. The CDR3 here is CASSSQGRYGYTF. CDR3 nucleotides: TGTGCCAGCAGTTCGCAGGGGCGATATGGCTACACCTTC.

The chain carries TRBV6-5 and TRBJ1-2, with TRBD1 matching over 9 bases. Looked up from germline, CDR1 is MNHEY and CDR2 is SVGAGI. The CDR3 runs to 16 residues. After removal of 4 bases from V and 3 bases from J, the junction contained 9 bases not matched to a gene. The CDR3 loop reads CASSSGTGPLYYGYTF. The CDR3 DNA is TGTGCCAGCAGTTCCGGGACAGGGCCCCTTTACTATGGCTACACCTTC.

The rearrangement links TRBV5-1 to TRBJ2-2; TRBD1 matches 7 bases. This CDR3 region has 15 residues. The junction had 4 bases not matched to a gene; V was cut back by 0 bases and J by 5 bases. Per germline, CDR1 SGHRS and CDR2 YFSETQ. CDR3 region: CASSLALGQTGELFF. CDR3 nucleotide sequence: TGCGCCAGCAGCTTGGCCCTGGGACAGACCGGGGAGCTGTTTTTT.

J is TRBJ1-6 and V is TRBV19; 10 nucleotides match TRBD1. With V trimmed by 3 bases and J by 7 bases, 18 bases remained unmatched. The CDR3 sequence is 20 residues long. Germline V gene data show CDR1 as LNHDA and CDR2 as SQIVND (reference sequence). The CDR3 DNA follows: TGTGCCAGTAGTATCATCCGGGACAGGGGAGGGGGTATGCCGAATTCACCCCTCCACTTT. Its protein is CASSIIRDRGGGMPNSPLHF.

V is TRBV5-1 and J is TRBJ2-6; weak D call: TRBD2 (5 bases). In germline, CDR1 is SGHRS, CDR2 YFSETQ. The CDR3 covers 20 residues. V lost 4 bases, J lost 0 bases, and 23 bases lay in between. The CDR3 DNA reads as TGCGCCAGCAGCCCACGCCGGGCCCCGGGATTAGACTCTGGGGCCAACGTCCTGACTTTC. Its protein product is CASSPRRAPGLDSGANVLTF.

V is TRBV30 and J is TRBJ1-6; weak D call: TRBD1 (5 bases). The germline V and J ends were trimmed by 0 bases and 7 bases, with 10 bases remaining between them. CDR3 length: 14 residues. The germline V gene encodes CDR1 GTSNPN and CDR2 SVGIG (reference sequence). The CDR3 sequence: CAWSVDGANSPLHF. DNA for the CDR3: TGTGCCTGGAGTGTAGATGGGGCAAATTCACCCCTCCACTTT.

The chain has TRBV4-1 and TRBJ1-4, with D perhaps matching TRBD1 (5 bases). V lost 4 bases to trimming and J lost 4 bases, with 19 bases between them. The germline CDR1 and CDR2 sequences are MGHRA and YSYEKL. CDR3 length: 17 amino acids. CDR3 amino acids: CASSRDIDSELNEKLFF. The CDR3 bases are TGCGCCAGCAGCCGAGACATAGACAGCGAACTTAATGAAAAACTGTTTTTT.